The entry below describes one TCR beta chain. No antigen is known for it. This sample was included in a study of PD-1 blockade in classical Hodgkin lymphoma. For the study at large: Patients got intravenous nivolumab 3 mg/kg every 2 weeks. Study-level findings and limits: By cycle point C4D1, TCR diversity had risen significantly in CD4+ cells (but not CD8+ cells). The study found complete responders had baseline diversity similar to newly diagnosed patients.

Using immunoSEQ multiplex PCR, the repertoire was profiled, and TCRdb retains in-frame clones only, with some absent. The repertoire includes 100,000 or so clones, roughly 87% of them detected once, and under 20% sits in the top ten. CDR3 length: 14 residues. Germline V gives CDR1 SGDLS, CDR2 YYNGEE. V was shortened by 3 bases and J by 3 bases, with 13 bases between the two germline ends. Time point specified: cycle 4 day 1 (C4D1), after around six weeks of nivolumab. Every patient experienced relapse after autologous stem cell transplantation, and brentuximab vedotin exposure varied. The best responses consisted of complete response, partial response or progressive disease.

The receptor was derived from a human donor with classical Hodgkin lymphoma. Sequencing used peripheral blood mononuclear cells (PBMCs), obtained before the fourth cycle of nivolumab. The chain recombines TRBV9 with TRBJ2-7; D is perhaps TRBD1 (5 bases). CDR3 nucleotides: TGTGCCAGCAGCGCAGACAGTCCGGGCTACGAGCAGTACTTC. It encodes CASSADSPGYEQYF.